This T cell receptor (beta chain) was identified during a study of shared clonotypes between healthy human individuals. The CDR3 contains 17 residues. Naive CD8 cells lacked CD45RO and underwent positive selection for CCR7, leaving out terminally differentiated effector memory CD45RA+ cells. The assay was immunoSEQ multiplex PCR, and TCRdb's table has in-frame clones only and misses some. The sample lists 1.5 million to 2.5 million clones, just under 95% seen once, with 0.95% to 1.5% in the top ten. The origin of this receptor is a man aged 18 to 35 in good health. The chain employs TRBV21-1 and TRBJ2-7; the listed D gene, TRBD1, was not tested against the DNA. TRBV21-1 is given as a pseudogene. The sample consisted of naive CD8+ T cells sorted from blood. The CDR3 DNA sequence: TGTGCCAGCAGCGGCCCCGGGGAAAAGACAGGCCGGTACGAGCAGTACTTC. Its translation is CASSGPGEKTGRYEQYF.